The rows below give T cell receptor beta chains drawn from one sample of a study of blood T cells in healthy people across ages. TCRdb re-called the 5' RACE reads through MiXCR, storing one row per CDR3 protein. This sample yields hundreds of thousands of distinct CDR3 sequences, of which 58% are seen a single time; roughly 22% belongs to the top ten. The sample taken for sequencing was blood. These receptor sequences come from a man younger than 45 in good health. CDR3s include the opening cysteine and the closing phenylalanine or tryptophan. The D gene is left open where the match is weak. Not all rows give a size; the values are once, few, many and, for expanded clones, a class.

v_gene	len	abundance	d_gene	j_gene	CDR3nt	CDR3aa
TRBV6-5	15	.	.	TRBJ1-1	TGTGCCAGCAGTTACACGAGCGGGGACGGCACTGAAGCTTTCTTT	CASSYTSGDGTEAFF
TRBV20-1	15	few	.	TRBJ1-2	TGCAGTGCTAGCGGGAGTCGGGGACATCACTATGGCTACACCTTC	CSASGSRGHHYGYTF
TRBV29-1	11	many	TRBD1	TRBJ2-7	TGCAGTGCGGGACAGGGGTACGAGCAGTACTTC	CSAGQGYEQYF
TRBV5-1	13	.	.	TRBJ1-2	TGCGCCAGCAGAAGCTCAGGGGACTATGGCTACACCTTC	CASRSSGDYGYTF
TRBV12-3/TRBV12-4	17	.	TRBD2	TRBJ2-5	TGTGCCAGCAGCCGGATAGCGGGGGCCCCCTTACAAGAGACCCAGTACTTC	CASSRIAGAPLQETQYF
TRBV3-1	14	few	.	TRBJ2-7	TGTGCCAGCAGCAAAGGTACCAGCTCCTACGAGCAGTACTTC	CASSKGTSSYEQYF
TRBV20-1	15	.	TRBD2	TRBJ2-1	TGCAGTGCTGAGGGGACTAGCGGGAGGTTGAATGAGCAGTTCTTC	CSAEGTSGRLNEQFF
TRBV5-6	14	few	.	TRBJ2-1	TGTGCCAGCAGCACCGCGGGGGCAGACAATGAGCAGTTCTTC	CASSTAGADNEQFF
TRBV15	16	.	.	TRBJ1-5	TGTGCCACCAGCATTGGGGGGACCGCGGGTTTTCGGCCCCAGCATTTT	CATSIGGTAGFRPQHF
TRBV9	14	many	.	TRBJ2-7	TGTGCCAGCAGCCCCCGGCTCACGACCTACGAGCAGTACTTC	CASSPRLTTYEQYF
TRBV5-5	15	.	.	TRBJ2-3	TGTGCCAGCAGCCGAACTCCTCAAACGGCAGATACGCAGTATTTT	CASSRTPQTADTQYF
TRBV10-3	18	.	.	TRBJ2-7	TGTGCCATCAGTGAGTCAGGAGGGTTGGGAAGCTCCTACAATGAGCAGTACTTC	CAISESGGLGSSYNEQYF
TRBV5-1	15	.	TRBD2	TRBJ2-5	TGCGCCAGCAGCTTGAACCCAGCGGGGGAAGAGACCCAGTACTTC	CASSLNPAGEETQYF
TRBV7-2	16	.	.	TRBJ1-6	TGTGCCAGCAGCTCCTCGGGTGAGGGGACTGCTTCACCCCCCCACTTT	CASSSSGEGTASPPHF
TRBV6-5	13	.	.	TRBJ1-5	TGTGCCAGCAGCCCCTCTGTTGGTCAGCCCCAGCATTTT	CASSPSVGQPQHF
TRBV14	13	.	.	TRBJ1-1	TGTGCCAGCAGCCCGTACGAACAGGGAGCGGCTTTCTTT	CASSPYEQGAAFF
TRBV6-1	12	.	.	TRBJ1-1	TGTGCCAGCAGTGAAGTTAGCAGAAGGGCTTTCTTT	CASSEVSRRAFF
TRBV20-1	15	.	TRBD2	TRBJ2-7	TGCAGTGCTAGCGGACCTAGCGGGAGTTCTTCCGAGCAGTACTTC	CSASGPSGSSSEQYF
TRBV9	16	.	TRBD2	TRBJ2-5	TGTGCCAGCAGCGTAACCGGGACTAGCGGGACGGAGACCCAGTACTTC	CASSVTGTSGTETQYF
TRBV20-1	13	.	.	TRBJ2-5	TGCAGTGCCCCGGTGGGCGGCCAAGAGACCCAGTACTTC	CSAPVGGQETQYF
TRBV11-2	14	.	.	TRBJ2-3	TGTGCCAGCAGCTTATTTGCCAGCACAGATACGCAGTATTTT	CASSLFASTDTQYF
TRBV15	14	.	.	TRBJ2-7	TGTGCCACCAGCAGAGATAGCGGACTCTACGAGCAGTACTTC	CATSRDSGLYEQYF
TRBV7-8	15	.	.	TRBJ2-5	TGTGCTAGCAGCTTAGAGCACCCAGCTGGCGAGACCCAGTACTTC	CASSLEHPAGETQYF
TRBV4-1	14	.	.	TRBJ1-1	TGCGCCAGCAGCCAAGTTTGGGGGAACACTGAAGCTTTCTTT	CASSQVWGNTEAFF
TRBV27	13	.	.	TRBJ1-1	TGTGCCAGCAGTGTCGCGGATGGCACTGAAGCTTTCTTT	CASSVADGTEAFF
TRBV18	13	.	.	TRBJ2-1	TGTGCCAGCTCACCACCGGCGGGGAGTGAGCAGTTCTTC	CASSPPAGSEQFF